Listed here are 22 T cell receptor beta chains from one sample, sequenced in a study of beta chain features in type 1 diabetes. The authors reverse transcribed all of the isolated RNA, so sequencing captured expressed TCRB transcripts. Clones were read by immunoSEQ multiplex PCR, and TCRdb kept only the in-frame ones, dropping some. The data hold roughly 700,000 clones, with about an eighth observed a single time. Whole-study findings and limits: TCRB CDR3s from Type 1 diabetes patients were moderately but significantly shorter in all four CD4+ subsets.

These receptors' targets are unknown. What was sequenced was naive CD4+ T cells from blood. The receptors here all came from a man aged 18 to 30 with type 1 diabetes.

CDR3 sequence (DNA): TGTGCCAGCAGTGAATATAATGGTAACACCGGGGAGCTGTTTTTT. This sequence encodes CASSEYNGNTGELFF. The genes are TRBV25-1 and TRBJ2-2, with D uncertain. Germline V gene lookup returns CDR1 MGHDK and CDR2 SYGVNS. V was trimmed by 0 bases and J by 2 bases, leaving 7 bases between them. CDR3 length: 15 amino acids.

This clone was detected only a few times. The genes are TRBV30 and TRBJ1-2; D not resolved. V gave up 2 bases and J gave up 6 bases, with 4 bases separating them. The CDR3 is 10 amino acids. Germline values: CDR1 GTSNPN, CDR2 SVGIG (reference sequence). DNA of the CDR3: TGTGCCTGGAGTACTAATGGCTACACCTTC. It translates to CAWSTNGYTF.

V gene TRBV30 combines with J gene TRBJ2-1, with 9 bases identical to TRBD2. This CDR3 spans 18 amino acids. Germline V gene sequence: CDR1 GTSNPN, CDR2 SVGIG (reference sequence). The V gene end was trimmed by 4 bases and the J gene end by 0 bases; junction bases not matched to a gene: 13. The CDR3 here is CAWTGGGARKGSYNEQFF. The CDR3 region has the DNA TGTGCCTGGACTGGCGGGGGGGCCCGGAAGGGCTCCTACAATGAGCAGTTCTTC.

This clone is a singleton in its sample. V is TRBV9 and J is TRBJ1-5; TRBD1 agrees at 8 bases. CDR3 length equals 14 residues. Trimming removed 3 bases from V and 6 bases from J; junction bases left unmatched: 5. Germline values: CDR1 SGDLS, CDR2 YYNGEE. CDR3 protein: CASSGQGWGQPQHF. CDR3 nucleotides: TGTGCCAGCAGCGGACAGGGGTGGGGTCAGCCCCAGCATTTT. Using reference TRBV9 and TRBJ1-5 for the parts outside the CDR3, the full variable domain is DSGVTQTPKHLITATGQRVTLRCSPRSGDLSVYWYQQSLDQGLQFLIQYYNGEERAKGNILERFSAQQFPDLHSELNLSSLELGDSALYFCASSGQGWGQPQHFGDGTRLSIL.

The J gene is TRBJ1-3, the V gene TRBV9, with TRBD1 matching 7 bases. V was pared by 0 bases and J by 0 bases, with 3 bases of the junction left unmatched. The CDR3 spans 16 residues. Germline loops: CDR1 SGDLS, CDR2 YYNGEE. Here the CDR3 reads CASSVAGQISGNTIYF. CDR3 coding DNA: TGTGCCAGCAGCGTAGCGGGACAGATCTCTGGAAACACCATATATTTT.

Note on this clone: In the same sample, other DNA sequences code for this CDR3. CDR3 DNA sequence: TGTGCCAGCAGCTTAACGGTGAACACTGAAGCTTTCTTT. Translation gives CASSLTVNTEAFF. The chain recombines TRBV7-9 with TRBJ1-1, with D uncertain. V lost 2 bases and J 0 bases, leaving 4 bases between the germline ends. The CDR3 runs to 13 residues. The germline V gene encodes CDR1 SEHNR and CDR2 FQNEAQ (reference sequence).

The V and J genes are TRBV11-3 and TRBJ2-5, with D perhaps TRBD1 or TRBD2 (5 bases each). V shed 1 base and J shed 4 bases, with 7 bases lying between them. Germline loops: CDR1 SGHNT, CDR2 YENEEA. CDR3 length: 13 amino acids. The CDR3 is CASSLGGGETQYF. The CDR3, as DNA: TGTGCCAGCAGCTTAGGTGGGGGAGAGACCCAGTACTTC.

This rearrangement joins TRBV7-8 to TRBJ2-7, with D possibly being TRBD1 (5 bases). The V and J ends lost 2 bases and 1 base respectively, with 12 bases between them. Germline CDR1 SGHVS, CDR2 FQNEAQ. This CDR3 is built from 15 residues. The CDR3 nucleotides read TGTGCCAGCAGCTTAACAGCGACAGCTTCCTACGAGCAGTACTTC. It encodes CASSLTATASYEQYF. Filled out from reference TRBV7-8 and TRBJ2-7, the complete variable domain reads GAGVSQSPRYKVAKRGQDVALRCDPISGHVSLFWYQQALGQGPEFLTYFQNEAQLDKSGLPSDRFFAERPEGSVSTLKIQRTQQEDSAVYLCASSLTATASYEQYFGPGTRLTVT.

This clone was observed a handful of times. The rearrangement links TRBV5-1 to TRBJ2-5; possibly TRBD1 for D (6 bases). The CDR3 consists of 15 residues. Per germline, CDR1 SGHRS and CDR2 YFSETQ. Trimming stripped 6 bases from V and 1 base from J, with 16 bases between. The CDR3 DNA is TGCGCCAGCAAAATCCCTAAACAGGGCCAAGAGACCCAGTACTTC. Protein: CASKIPKQGQETQYF. Variable domain in full (rest from reference TRBV5-1 and TRBJ2-5): KAGVTQTPRYLIKTRGQQVTLSCSPISGHRSVSWYQQTPGQGLQFLFEYFSETQRNKGNFPGRFSGRQFSNSRSEMNVSTLELGDSALYLCASKIPKQGQETQYFGPGTRLLVL.

This clone was counted only a few times. The rearrangement joins TRBV10-3 to TRBJ2-5; 8 nucleotides match TRBD2. The CDR3 sequence is 16 residues long. In germline, CDR1 is ENHRY, CDR2 SYGVKD. After removal of 6 bases from V and 4 bases from J, the junction contained 13 bases not matched to a gene. The CDR3, as DNA: TGTGCCATCAGCGCGGGGGGCCGGGGGATAGGAGAGACCCAGTACTTC. Protein sequence: CAISAGGRGIGETQYF.

This sequence joins TRBV6-1 and TRBJ2-5, with a possible D match to TRBD2 (5 bases). Trimming removed 8 bases at V and 0 bases at J, with 16 bases between. Germline V gene lookup returns CDR1 MNHNS and CDR2 SASEGT. The length of the CDR3 is 15 residues. The CDR3 nucleotides read TGTGCCAGCGGTGGACTGGGATTATACCAAGAGACCCAGTACTTC. Protein product: CASGGLGLYQETQYF.

In this sample, this clone turned up a few times. The rearrangement uses TRBV29-1 and TRBJ2-2, with D perhaps matching TRBD1 (7 bases). CDR1 and CDR2 (germline): SQVTM, ANQGSEA. V was trimmed by 4 bases and J by 1 base, leaving 13 bases between them. This CDR3 spans 15 amino acids. The CDR3 loop reads CSVGTQGGNTGELFF. CDR3 in DNA: TGCAGCGTTGGAACGCAGGGGGGGAACACCGGGGAGCTGTTTTTT.

The rearrangement uses TRBV7-3 and TRBJ2-3; TRBD1 matches at 9 bases. V trimming: 0 bases; J trimming: 3 bases; junction bases outside the gene matches: 10. Germline V gene data show CDR1 as SGHTA and CDR2 as FQGTGA. There are 18 residues in the CDR3. The CDR3: CASSLTPGQGSATDTQYF. CDR3 nucleotide sequence: TGTGCCAGCAGCTTAACCCCCGGACAGGGGAGTGCGACAGATACGCAGTATTTT.

This clone appeared a few times. The J gene is TRBJ1-4, the V gene TRBV7-2, with 9 bases matching TRBD1. After removal of 1 base from V and 9 bases from J, the junction contained 9 bases not matched to a gene. CDR3 length: 16 residues. Germline loops: CDR1 SGHTA, CDR2 FQGNSA. CDR3 DNA: TGTGCCAGCAGCTTAGTTTCCGGGACAGGGATACAAAAACTGTTTTTT. Protein product: CASSLVSGTGIQKLFF. The full variable domain, with the rest looked up from reference TRBV7-2 and TRBJ1-4, is GAGVSQSPSNKVTEKGKDVELRCDPISGHTALYWYRQSLGQGLEFLIYFQGNSAPDKSGLPSDRFSAERTGGSVSTLTIQRTQQEDSAVYLCASSLVSGTGIQKLFFGSGTQLSVL.

This clone was detected a few times. V usage is TRBV5-4 and J usage is TRBJ2-7; 8 bases match TRBD1. The CDR3 has 15 residues. Germline CDR1 is SGHNT and CDR2 is YYREEE (reference sequence). After removal of 0 bases from V and 1 base from J, the junction contained 3 bases not matched to a gene. DNA of the CDR3: TGTGCCAGCAGCTTGGGAGGACAGGGATCCTACGAGCAGTACTTC. It is translated as CASSLGGQGSYEQYF.

The V and J genes are TRBV7-9 and TRBJ1-4; maybe TRBD1 (5 bases). The V and J ends lost 3 bases and 2 bases respectively, with 13 bases between them. This CDR3 spans 16 amino acids. CDR1 is SEHNR and CDR2 is FQNEAQ in the germline V gene (reference sequence). CDR3 coding DNA: TGTGCCAGCAGCTTGCAGGGAATCAGGACTAATGAAAAACTGTTTTTT. It yields the protein CASSLQGIRTNEKLFF.

This clone occurred a few times. The chain uses TRBV6-1 and TRBJ1-5, with D maybe TRBD1 (5 bases). Germline V gene data show CDR1 as MNHNS and CDR2 as SASEGT. V lost 0 bases to trimming and J lost 6 bases, with 15 bases between them. The CDR3 is 16 amino acids. The CDR3 DNA follows: TGTGCCAGCAGTGAAGCGTGGAGGGAAAGGGGTCAGCCCCAGCATTTT. Amino acid sequence: CASSEAWRERGQPQHF.

This clone was seen only a few times. The gene calls are TRBV28 and TRBJ1-2; possibly TRBD1 for D (6 bases). CDR1 is MDHEN, CDR2 SYDVKM, per germline. Trimming removed 8 bases at V and 8 bases at J, with 18 bases between. The CDR3 has 13 residues. CDR3 DNA sequence: TGTGCCAGCCGTTCCCTACAGGGCGGCGGCTACACCTTC. Translating gives CASRSLQGGGYTF.

The chain joins TRBV27 to TRBJ2-3; 11 bases map to TRBD2. Trimming at V came to 3 bases and at J to 0 bases, leaving 5 bases not matched to a gene. This CDR3 comprises 17 residues. Germline values: CDR1 MNHEY, CDR2 SMNVEV (reference sequence). This CDR3 is CASSFTSGGSSTDTQYF. The DNA of the CDR3 is TGTGCCAGCAGTTTTACTAGCGGGGGTTCTAGCACAGATACGCAGTATTTT.

The chain joins TRBV7-2 to TRBJ1-2; 7 bases match TRBD1. This CDR3 comprises 16 residues. V dropped 0 bases and J dropped 3; count of bases not matched to a gene: 7. Germline V gene sequence: CDR1 SGHTA, CDR2 FQGNSA. The CDR3 nucleotides read TGTGCCAGCAGCTTAGCGGGTAGGGGGCACGACTATGGCTACACCTTC. It encodes CASSLAGRGHDYGYTF. Supplemented by reference TRBV7-2 and TRBJ1-2, the full variable domain reads GAGVSQSPSNKVTEKGKDVELRCDPISGHTALYWYRQSLGQGLEFLIYFQGNSAPDKSGLPSDRFSAERTGGSVSTLTIQRTQQEDSAVYLCASSLAGRGHDYGYTFGSGTRLTVV.

This chain links TRBV28 with TRBJ1-5; 7 nucleotides line up with TRBD1. The CDR3 length is 15 residues. V lost 5 bases, J lost 6 bases, and 10 bases stayed unmatched. Germline-derived CDR1 and CDR2 are MDHEN and SYDVKM. The CDR3 coding sequence is TGTGCCAGCAGTGATCCGACAGGGTTGGTTCAGCCCCAGCATTTT. This gives the protein CASSDPTGLVQPQHF.

The chain carries TRBV30 and TRBJ2-7; weak D call: TRBD2 (7 bases). V was pared by 2 bases and J by 6 bases, with 11 bases between. The CDR3 loop spans 12 amino acids. Germline V gives CDR1 GTSNPN, CDR2 SVGIG (reference sequence). DNA of the CDR3: TGTGCCTGGAGTCCTCGGGGGGCCGAGCAGTACTTC. Protein product: CAWSPRGAEQYF.